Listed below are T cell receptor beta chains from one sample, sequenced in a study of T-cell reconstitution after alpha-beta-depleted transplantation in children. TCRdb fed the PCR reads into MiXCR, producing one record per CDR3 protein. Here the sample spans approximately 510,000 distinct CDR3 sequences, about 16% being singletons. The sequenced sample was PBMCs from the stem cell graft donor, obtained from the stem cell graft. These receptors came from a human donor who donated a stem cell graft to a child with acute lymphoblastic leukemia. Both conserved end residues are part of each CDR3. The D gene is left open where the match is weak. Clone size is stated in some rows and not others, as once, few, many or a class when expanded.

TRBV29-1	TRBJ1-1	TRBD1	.	CSSGTESEAFF	TGCAGCTCCGGGACAGAGTCTGAAGCTTTCTTT
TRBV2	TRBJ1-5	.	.	CASRLDSNQPQHF	TGTGCCAGCAGGCTGGACAGCAATCAGCCCCAGCATTTT
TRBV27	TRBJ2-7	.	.	CASSLIPSYEQYF	TGTGCCAGCAGTCTCATCCCCTCCTACGAGCAGTACTTC
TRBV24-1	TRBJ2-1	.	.	CATSGQGLEQFF	TGTGCCACCAGTGGGCAGGGCTTAGAGCAGTTCTTC
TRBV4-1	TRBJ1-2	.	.	CASSQGGMGEMNYGYTF	TGCGCCAGCAGCCAAGGGGGGATGGGAGAAATGAACTATGGCTACACCTTC
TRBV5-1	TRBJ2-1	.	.	CASSPRTSGPPWAYNEQFF	TGCGCCAGCAGCCCTCGTACCTCTGGACCCCCCTGGGCGTACAATGAGCAGTTCTTC
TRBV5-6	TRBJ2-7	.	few	CASSFGPEGEQYF	TGTGCCAGCAGCTTCGGTCCCGAAGGGGAGCAGTACTTC
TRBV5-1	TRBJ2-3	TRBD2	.	CASMASGRIDTQYF	TGCGCCAGCATGGCTAGCGGGAGGATCGATACGCAGTATTTT
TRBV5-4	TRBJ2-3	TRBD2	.	CASSLVRTSGAWTADTQYF	TGTGCCAGCAGCTTGGTTCGAACTAGCGGGGCTTGGACGGCAGATACGCAGTATTTT
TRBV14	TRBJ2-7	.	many	CASSRLGNPREQYF	TGTGCCAGCAGCCGTCTCGGGAACCCGCGCGAGCAGTACTTC
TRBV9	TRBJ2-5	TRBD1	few	CASSSHRGREETQYF	TGTGCCAGCAGCTCTCACAGGGGGCGCGAGGAGACCCAGTACTTC
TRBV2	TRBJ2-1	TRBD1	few	CASSEADDRVGEQFF	TGTGCCAGCAGTGAAGCCGATGACAGGGTGGGTGAGCAGTTCTTC
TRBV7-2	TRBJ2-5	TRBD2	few	CASSFQLAGTQETQYF	TGTGCCAGCAGCTTCCAACTAGCGGGTACACAAGAGACCCAGTACTTC
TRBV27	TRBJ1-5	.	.	CASSILGAPQPQHF	TGTGCCAGCAGCATCCTTGGGGCTCCCCAGCCCCAGCATTTT
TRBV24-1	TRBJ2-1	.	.	CATSDLQGIDNEQFF	TGTGCCACCAGTGATTTGCAGGGTATTGACAATGAGCAGTTCTTC
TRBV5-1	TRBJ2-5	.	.	CASSEAPETQYF	TGCGCCAGCAGCGAGGCGCCAGAGACCCAGTACTTC
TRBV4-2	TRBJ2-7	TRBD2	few	CASSQDYLSGRVHEQYF	TGTGCCAGCAGCCAAGATTACCTAAGCGGGAGGGTCCACGAGCAGTACTTC
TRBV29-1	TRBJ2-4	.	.	CSVGPIAKNIQYF	TGCAGCGTTGGGCCCATAGCCAAAAACATTCAGTACTTC
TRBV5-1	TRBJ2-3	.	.	CASSPATQGIRVDF	TGCGCCAGCAGCCCCGCGACACAGGGAATCAGGGTGGATTTT
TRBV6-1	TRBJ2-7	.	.	CASSEGWRFTYEQYF	TGTGCCAGCAGTGAAGGATGGCGGTTCACCTACGAGCAGTACTTC
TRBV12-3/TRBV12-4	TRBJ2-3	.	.	CASSSLFRQALGEDTQYF	TGTGCCAGCAGTTCCCTCTTTCGACAGGCACTAGGGGAAGATACGCAGTATTTT
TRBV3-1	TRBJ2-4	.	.	CASSESGLAKNIQYF	TGTGCCAGCAGCGAGAGCGGACTAGCCAAAAACATTCAGTACTTC
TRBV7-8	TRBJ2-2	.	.	CASGNTGELFF	TGTGCCAGCGGGAATACCGGGGAGCTGTTTTTT
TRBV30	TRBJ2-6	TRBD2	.	CAWSRRGVSGANVLTF	TGTGCCTGGAGTCGGCGGGGGGTTTCTGGGGCCAACGTCCTGACTTTC
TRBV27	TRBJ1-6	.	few	CASSLGYNSPLHF	TGTGCCAGCAGTTTGGGATATAATTCACCCCTCCACTTT
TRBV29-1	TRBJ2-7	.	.	CSVEPGPHSYEQYF	TGCAGCGTTGAACCCGGACCCCACTCCTACGAGCAGTACTTC
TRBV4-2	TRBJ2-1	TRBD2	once	CASSQFGGGPWNEQFF	TGTGCCAGCAGCCAATTCGGGGGAGGGCCCTGGAATGAGCAGTTCTTC
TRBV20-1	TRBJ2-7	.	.	CSARDFSGLYEQYF	TGCAGTGCTAGGGATTTTAGCGGCCTCTACGAGCAGTACTTC
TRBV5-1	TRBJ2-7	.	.	CASSSSWTRYEQYF	TGCGCCAGCAGCTCCTCCTGGACGCGTTACGAGCAGTACTTC
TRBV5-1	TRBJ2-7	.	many	CASSKSTDLYEQYF	TGCGCCAGCTCAAAGTCGACGGACCTCTACGAGCAGTACTTC
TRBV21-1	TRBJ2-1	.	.	CASLTTEGTYNEQFF	TGTGCCAGCCTCACGACCGAGGGAACCTACAATGAGCAGTTCTTC
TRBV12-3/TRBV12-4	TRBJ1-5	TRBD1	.	CASSLALGTARPQHF	TGTGCCAGCAGTTTAGCCCTCGGGACAGCCAGGCCCCAGCATTTT